The 14 T cell receptor beta chains in this list originate from one sample, sequenced in a study of patients with pleural tuberculosis. TCRdb passed the reads through MiXCR, listing each CDR3 protein once. The data show nearly 30,000 distinct CDR3 sequences, over 15% seen once. Sequences were obtained from peripheral blood. These receptor sequences come from a human donor with pleural tuberculosis.

This clonotype was picked up many times. The chain links TRBV20-1 to TRBJ2-6; perhaps TRBD1 as D (6 bases). The CDR3 loop spans 16 amino acids. The germline V and J ends were trimmed by 3 bases and 0 bases, with 12 bases remaining between them. Germline lookup yields CDR1 DFQATT and CDR2 SNEGSKA (reference sequence). In DNA, the CDR3 is TGCAGTGCTAGTGAACAGGGAAGCTCTGGGGCCAACGTCCTGACTTTC. It translates to CSASEQGSSGANVLTF.

In its sample, this clonotype was seen many times. The rearrangement links TRBV4-1 to TRBJ1-6, with 10 bases aligning to TRBD1. The germline V gene has CDR1 MGHRA and CDR2 YSYEKL. V shed 0 bases and J 8 bases; nucleotides not matched to a gene: 1. CDR3 size: 15 residues. The CDR3 coding sequence is TGCGCCAGCAGCCAAGAGGGGACAGGGGATTCACCCCTCCACTTT. Translation gives CASSQEGTGDSPLHF.

This clonotype occurred many times. The rearrangement joins TRBV12-3 or TRBV12-4 to TRBJ1-1; perhaps TRBD1 as D (6 bases). This CDR3 comprises 14 residues. Trimming removed 7 bases from V and 4 bases from J, with 16 bases in between. DNA for the CDR3: TGTGCCAGCACCCTCAGGGGAGACGGCACTGAAGCTTTCTTT. Translating gives CASTLRGDGTEAFF.

This clonotype was found many times. The chain links TRBV29-1 to TRBJ1-6; D is ambiguous. The CDR3 is 13 amino acids. Germline V gene data show CDR1 as SQVTM and CDR2 as ANQGSEA. V was cut by 7 bases and J by 5 bases, with 12 bases left in between. CDR3 in amino acids: CSALTENNSPLHF. Here the CDR3 DNA reads TGCAGCGCTCTGACCGAGAATAATTCACCCCTCCACTTT.

This clonotype was found many times. J is TRBJ2-3 and V is TRBV6-1; D might be TRBD1 (5 bases). CDR3 length equals 14 residues. The ends were cut back, 5 bases at V and 2 bases at J, with 11 bases in the middle. In germline, CDR1 is MNHNS, CDR2 SASEGT. CDR3 protein: CASSPRQYTDTQYF. In DNA, the CDR3 is TGTGCCAGCAGTCCTAGACAGTACACAGATACGCAGTATTTT.

Of note for this clonotype: Germline is not matched at one junction end, which may reflect a read error. The V gene is TRBV4-1, the J gene TRBJ1-5; D remains unclear. CDR1 MGHRA and CDR2 YSYEKL come from the germline V gene. This CDR3 has 14 amino acids. This CDR3 is CASSLEDGNQSQHF. As DNA, the CDR3 is TGCGCCAGCAGCCTTGAGGACGGAAATCAGTCCCAGCATTTT.

This clonotype was counted many times. J is TRBJ2-7 and V is TRBV20-1, with TRBD2 as a possible D gene (6 bases). The V end was cut by 1 base, the J end by 3 bases, with 13 bases between. This CDR3 contains 14 residues. Looked up from germline, CDR1 is DFQATT and CDR2 is SNEGSKA (reference sequence). The CDR3 region is CSARGGTGDYEQYF. CDR3 bases: TGCAGTGCTAGAGGAGGGACGGGGGACTACGAGCAGTACTTC.

This clonotype was seen ten or more times. The rearrangement uses TRBV12-3 or TRBV12-4 and TRBJ1-6; D is unresolved. The CDR3 length is 14 residues. V lost 6 bases and J 8 bases, leaving 14 bases between the germline ends. CDR3 loop: CASSFTGPHSPLHF. As DNA, the CDR3 is TGTGCCAGCAGCTTTACCGGGCCGCATTCACCCCTCCACTTT.

This clonotype was counted ten times or more. V is TRBV6-1 and J is TRBJ2-5; D gene unclear. Per germline, CDR1 MNHNS and CDR2 SASEGT. Trimming left V 5 bases short and J 8 bases short, with 12 bases between. The length of the CDR3 is 12 residues. CDR3 loop: CASSSDSVTQYF. The CDR3 DNA sequence: TGTGCCAGCAGTTCAGACTCAGTCACCCAGTACTTC.

There are many counts of this clonotype. V and J are TRBV3-1 and TRBJ2-1; TRBD2 matches 13 bases. Germline V gives CDR1 LGHDT, CDR2 YNNKEL (reference sequence). This CDR3 comprises 16 residues. Trimming took 4 bases from V and 3 from J; bases not matched to a gene: 3. The CDR3 here is CASSPTSGRVYNEQFF. The CDR3, as DNA: TGTGCCAGCAGCCCAACTAGCGGGAGGGTCTACAATGAGCAGTTCTTC.

At least ten counts were recorded for this clonotype. This chain links TRBV7-9 with TRBJ2-1; 10 bases align to TRBD2. Germline loops: CDR1 SEHNR, CDR2 FQNEAQ (reference sequence). CDR3 size: 15 residues. The trim removed 3 bases at V and 7 bases at J, leaving 6 bases unmatched. This chain's CDR3 is CASSFLAGVRNEQFF. The CDR3 region has the DNA TGTGCCAGCAGCTTTCTAGCGGGAGTACGGAATGAGCAGTTCTTC.

This clonotype was found many times. The J gene is TRBJ2-2, the V gene TRBV6-2 or TRBV6-3, with D tentatively TRBD2 (6 bases). The germline gives CDR1 MNHEY, CDR2 SVGEGT. The V gene lost 7 bases and the J gene lost 2 bases, with 14 bases spanning the gap. This CDR3 region has 15 residues. CDR3 coding DNA: TGTGCCAGCAACCGAGGAGGGGCCAACACCGGGGAGCTGTTTTTT. Its protein product is CASNRGGANTGELFF.

On this clonotype: A read error may account for a junction end that differs from germline. J is TRBJ1-5 and V is TRBV6-1, with D perhaps matching TRBD1 (6 bases). This CDR3 has 13 amino acids. Germline lookup yields CDR1 MNHNS and CDR2 SASEGT. The CDR3 nucleotides are TGTGCCAGCAGGGACAGTAGCAATCAGCTCCAGCAATTT. This translates into CASRDSSNQLQQF.

This clonotype has at least ten counts. This sequence joins TRBV29-1 and TRBJ2-1, with no clear D. Germline values: CDR1 SQVTM, CDR2 ANQGSEA. V was cut by 7 bases and J by 8 bases, with 12 bases left in between. The CDR3 has 11 residues. The CDR3 here is CSAAGIDEQFF. The CDR3 nucleotides read TGCAGCGCCGCCGGAATAGATGAGCAGTTCTTC.